A single sample gave rise to the 25 T cell receptor beta chains below, sequenced in a study of blood T cells in healthy people across ages. A second PCR, run for about 6 to 12 cycles, used a sample-barcoded 5' primer plus a J-beta primer mix. TCRdb called the 5' RACE reads again in MiXCR, with one record for every CDR3 protein. This sample carries some 920,000 distinct CDR3 sequences, roughly 51% of them seen once, and the ten largest clones take 20% to 25%. The sample was blood. The receptors originated from a woman aged 55-69 years in good health.

This clonotype was seen a handful of times. The rearrangement uses TRBV5-1 and TRBJ2-1; TRBD1 is a possible D gene (5 bases). This CDR3 has 14 residues. The V end was cut by 3 bases, the J end by 6 bases, with 13 bases between. The germline gives CDR1 SGHRS, CDR2 YFSETQ. The CDR3 region is CASSSTGHFNEQFF. CDR3 coding DNA: TGCGCCAGCAGCTCGACCGGACATTTCAATGAGCAGTTCTTC.

This clonotype has just a few counts. The genes are TRBV7-2 and TRBJ1-2, with a possible D match to TRBD1 (6 bases). The ends were cut back, 5 bases at V and 7 bases at J, with 17 bases in the middle. Germline CDR1 SGHTA, CDR2 FQGNSA. There are 14 residues in the CDR3. In nucleotides, the CDR3 is TGTGCCAGCAGCGGAGCGGGACACCCGGGTGGCTACACCTTC. Residues: CASSGAGHPGGYTF.

J is TRBJ2-1 and V is TRBV5-1; tentatively, D is TRBD1 (6 bases). Trimming removed 4 bases from V and 0 bases from J, with 11 bases in between. The CDR3 sequence is 15 residues long. Looked up from germline, CDR1 is SGHRS and CDR2 is YFSETQ. The CDR3 spells CASSRDRSSYNEQFF. For the CDR3, the DNA is TGCGCCAGCAGCCGCGACAGGAGCTCCTACAATGAGCAGTTCTTC.

This sequence joins TRBV9 and TRBJ2-1; D possibly corresponds to TRBD2 (6 bases). Germline CDR1 reads SGDLS; CDR2 reads YYNGEE. The CDR3 loop spans 14 amino acids. With 3 bases removed from V and 9 bases from J, the gap between germline ends came to 16 bases. The DNA for the CDR3 is TGTGCCAGCAGCGACCGCGGAGGGCAATGTGAGCAGTTCTTC. Translating it yields CASSDRGGQCEQFF.

The count of this clonotype is one. CDR3 amino acids: CASRERGANYGYTF. The CDR3 coding sequence is TGTGCCAGCCGGGAGCGGGGGGCGAACTATGGCTACACCTTC. J is TRBJ1-2 and V is TRBV6-1; D is perhaps TRBD1 (6 bases). CDR1 and CDR2 from the germline V gene are MNHNS and SASEGT. The V end lost 8 bases, the J end lost 2 bases, and 15 bases lay between the germline ends. The CDR3 runs 14 residues.

CDR3 amino acids: CASRDRGNMNTEAFF. DNA of the CDR3: TGTGCCAGCAGAGACAGGGGTAACATGAACACTGAAGCTTTCTTT. This chain connects TRBV6-1 to TRBJ1-1; the match to TRBD1 covers 8 bases. The trim removed 6 bases at V and 0 bases at J, leaving 6 bases unmatched. The germline gives CDR1 MNHNS, CDR2 SASEGT. The CDR3 runs to 15 residues.

The rearrangement joins TRBV9 to TRBJ2-3, with D maybe TRBD2 (5 bases). Germline V gives CDR1 SGDLS, CDR2 YYNGEE. Trimming stripped 8 bases from V and 4 bases from J, with 17 bases between. This CDR3 is built from 14 residues. CDR3 region: CASTLDPGADTQYF. The CDR3, as DNA: TGTGCCAGTACCCTAGACCCCGGGGCAGATACGCAGTATTTT.

The chain employs TRBV9 and TRBJ2-7; either TRBD1 or TRBD2 may supply D (5 bases each). CDR1 is SGDLS and CDR2 is YYNGEE in the germline V gene. CDR3 length equals 15 residues. V dropped 3 bases and J dropped 1 base, with 14 bases sitting between them. The CDR3 nucleotides read TGTGCCAGCAGCGAAACCGGGACCACGTCCTACGAGCAGTACTTC. This sequence encodes CASSETGTTSYEQYF.

This clonotype was counted only a few times. DNA for the CDR3: TGTGCCAGCAGCCCCTCTGCTAGAGTTTTCGAGACCCAGTACTTC. Translation: CASSPSARVFETQYF. The V call is TRBV27, the J call TRBJ2-5, with D unresolved. Trimming took 6 bases from V and 5 from J, leaving 19 bases between them. This CDR3 is built from 15 residues. The V gene's germline CDR1 is MNHEY and CDR2 SMNVEV (reference sequence).

The chain links TRBV5-1 to TRBJ2-1; 14 bases align to TRBD2. Germline loops: CDR1 SGHRS, CDR2 YFSETQ. Unmatched junction bases numbered 8, after V lost 4 bases and J lost 8 bases. This CDR3 region has 16 residues. The CDR3 loop is CASSIRLAGGRDEQFF. Here the CDR3 DNA reads TGCGCCAGCAGCATCAGACTAGCGGGAGGGAGGGATGAGCAGTTCTTC.

This clonotype was detected many times. The genes are TRBV29-1 and TRBJ2-1, with D perhaps given as TRBD1 or TRBD2 (5 bases each). V dropped 6 bases and J dropped 8 bases, with 14 bases sitting between them. Per the germline V gene, CDR1 is SQVTM and CDR2 is ANQGSEA. This CDR3 is built from 12 residues. The CDR3, as DNA: TGCAGCGTGGGACCGTCCGGGGATGAGCAGTTCTTC. Translating it yields CSVGPSGDEQFF.

The genes are TRBV12-3 or TRBV12-4 and TRBJ2-3; 13 bases map to TRBD2. This CDR3 contains 16 residues. V lost 4 bases to trimming and J lost 4 bases; unmatched junction nucleotides: 5. In DNA, the CDR3 is TGTGCCAGCAGTTCTGGACTAGCGGGAGACGCAGATACGCAGTATTTT. Protein product: CASSSGLAGDADTQYF.

This clonotype was counted between two and nine times. The chain employs TRBV24-1 and TRBJ2-3, with D unclear. The germline V gene has CDR1 KGHDR and CDR2 SFDVKD. The CDR3 totals 12 residues. V lost 4 bases to trimming and J lost 11 bases, with 12 bases between them. The CDR3 coding sequence is TGTGCCACCAGTGACTCTGAGGCCGTGCAGTATTTT. Encoded protein: CATSDSEAVQYF.

V gene TRBV6-1 combines with J gene TRBJ2-1; 11 bases are a match to TRBD1. Germline-derived CDR1 and CDR2 are MNHNS and SASEGT. Trimming at V came to 8 bases and at J to 3 bases, leaving 6 bases not matched to a gene. This CDR3 contains 15 residues. DNA for the CDR3: TGTGCCAGCGGATTCGGGACAGGGGGCTACAATGAGCAGTTCTTC. Protein: CASGFGTGGYNEQFF.

The chain is built from TRBV24-1 and TRBJ2-1; no clear D gene. The closer fit of TRBJ2-7 to the DNA end suggests the J call may be wrong. The length of the CDR3 is 14 residues. The germline V gene has CDR1 KGHDR and CDR2 SFDVKD. The CDR3 sequence is CATSGPGTYNEQYF. For the CDR3, the DNA is TGTGCCACCTCCGGACCCGGCACCTACAATGAGCAGTACTTC.

As for this clonotype: A much larger clone differs from this one at a single base, so this may be a read error. V is TRBV27 and J is TRBJ2-3; TRBD2 might be the D (6 bases). V lost 6 bases to trimming and J lost 1 base, with 14 bases between them. The germline V gene encodes CDR1 MNHEY and CDR2 SMNVEV (reference sequence). The length of the CDR3 is 15 residues. CDR3 coding DNA: TGTGCCAGCAGCCCTATACTAGCAGGCACAGATACGCAGTATTTT. As protein: CASSPILAGTDTQYF.

The gene calls are TRBV29-1 and TRBJ2-2, with 7 bases matching TRBD2. CDR1 is SQVTM, CDR2 ANQGSEA, per germline. CDR3 length: 14 residues. The V segment lost 5 bases and the J segment 3 bases; nucleotides outside the gene matches: 6. CDR3 sequence: CSVKPGRDTGELFF. Here the CDR3 DNA reads TGCAGCGTTAAACCAGGGAGGGACACCGGGGAGCTGTTTTTT.

This chain uses TRBV12-3 or TRBV12-4 with TRBJ2-4; 9 bases agree with TRBD1. TRBJ2-7 matches the DNA end more closely, so the J call is doubtful. CDR3 length: 16 residues. The chain's CDR3 is CASSKSGTGTYYEQYF. CDR3 bases: TGTGCCAGCAGTAAGTCCGGGACAGGGACTTACTACGAGCAGTACTTC.

The chain links TRBV21-1 to TRBJ2-5; the table's D call, TRBD1, was not checked against the DNA. TRBV21-1 is shown as a pseudogene. This CDR3 has 15 amino acids. CDR3 nucleotide sequence: TGTGCCAGCAGCTCAGGACAGTCTTCCTACAATGAGCAGTACTTC. The encoded protein is CASSSGQSSYNEQYF.

V is TRBV4-1 and J is TRBJ2-3; D may be TRBD2 (6 bases). This CDR3 region has 16 residues. Germline V lookup: CDR1 MGHRA, CDR2 YSYEKL. Trimming stripped 3 bases from V and 1 base from J, with 14 bases between. The CDR3 protein is CASSHGRRGRTDTQYF. In DNA form, the CDR3 reads TGCGCCAGCAGCCACGGCAGGCGGGGTCGCACAGATACGCAGTATTTT.

The rearrangement uses TRBV6-1 and TRBJ2-3; 14 bases line up with TRBD2. Germline values: CDR1 MNHNS, CDR2 SASEGT. This CDR3 comprises 17 residues. Germline trimming cut 5 bases from V and 3 bases from J; bases unmatched to any gene: 7. The chain's CDR3 is CASSPVGLAGGTDTQYF. CDR3 bases: TGTGCCAGCAGTCCAGTAGGACTAGCGGGAGGTACAGATACGCAGTATTTT.

The gene calls are TRBV20-1 and TRBJ2-7; 8 positions agree with TRBD2. The junction had 10 bases not matched to a gene; V was cut back by 0 bases and J by 0 bases. The CDR3 is made up of 17 amino acids. Germline-derived CDR1 and CDR2 are DFQATT and SNEGSKA (reference sequence). The CDR3 sequence is CSARDVRRLASSYEQYF. The DNA for the CDR3 is TGCAGTGCTAGAGATGTTAGGCGACTAGCGAGCTCCTACGAGCAGTACTTC.

This clonotype has only a few counts. The V call is TRBV29-1, the J call TRBJ2-1, with D unclear. V lost 4 bases and J 3 bases, leaving 10 bases between the germline ends. Looked up from germline, CDR1 is SQVTM and CDR2 is ANQGSEA. The CDR3 spans 13 residues. The CDR3 region has the DNA TGCAGCGTTGGGGTAGCAGACTACAATGAGCAGTTCTTC. Translation: CSVGVADYNEQFF.

The rearrangement joins TRBV14 to TRBJ1-2; D gene unclear. The CDR3 consists of 17 residues. CDR1 is SGHDN and CDR2 is FVKESK in the germline V gene. Trimming removed 1 base at V and 0 bases at J, with 15 bases between. CDR3 residues: CASSQGPGRQANYGYTF. CDR3 DNA sequence: TGTGCCAGCAGCCAAGGCCCAGGACGGCAAGCTAACTATGGCTACACCTTC.

The V call is TRBV4-3, the J call TRBJ2-7; 8 bases match TRBD2. The J segment lost 6 bases and the V segment lost 0 bases, leaving 10 bases of the junction unmatched. This CDR3 has 16 amino acids. Germline V gene data show CDR1 as LGHNA and CDR2 as YSLEER. Here the CDR3 DNA reads TGCGCCAGCAGCCAAGATCAAGCCAGCGGGAGATTCGAGCAGTACTTC. It encodes CASSQDQASGRFEQYF.